The 28 T cell receptor beta chains in this list originate from one sample, sequenced in a study of T cell repertoires in cytomegalovirus infection. From the reads, TCRdb called clonotypes with MiXCR, one entry per CDR3 protein. Of over 150,000 distinct CDR3 sequences listed, about 17% are singletons. Sequencing was done on a sample of CD8+ T cells from PBMCs. The receptors shown here come from a human donor in good health (CMV status not recorded). Some clones in this sample may be carry-over from other donors' samples.

CDR3 region: CASSLGTPRHEQYF. The CDR3 DNA is TGTGCCAGCAGCTTAGGGACTCCCCGCCACGAGCAGTACTTC. The chain carries TRBV11-2 and TRBJ2-7; perhaps TRBD2 as D (5 bases). The germline V gene has CDR1 SGHAT and CDR2 FQNNGV. The CDR3 has 14 residues. The V end lost 1 base, the J end lost 5 bases, and 12 bases lay between the germline ends.

This chain connects TRBV6-5 to TRBJ2-1; tentatively, D is TRBD1 or TRBD2 (6 bases each). V dropped 0 bases and J dropped 2 bases, with 11 bases sitting between them. The germline V gene has CDR1 MNHEY and CDR2 SVGAGI. The CDR3 runs to 16 residues. This CDR3 is CASSYSSGATYNEQFF. For the CDR3, the DNA is TGTGCCAGCAGTTACTCGTCGGGGGCGACCTACAATGAGCAGTTCTTC.

The CDR3 sequence: CASILDRGPPYEQYF. CDR3 nucleotide sequence: TGTGCCAGCATCCTCGACAGGGGGCCTCCCTACGAGCAGTACTTC. This sequence joins TRBV6-1 and TRBJ2-7, with TRBD1 matching over 10 bases. V shed 7 bases, J shed 2 bases, and the junction held 8 bases outside the gene matches. The CDR3 extends over 15 amino acids. Germline V gene lookup returns CDR1 MNHNS and CDR2 SASEGT.

This clonotype was counted a few times. The chain is built from TRBV7-9 and TRBJ2-1; 8 bases fit TRBD1. V was pared by 6 bases and J by 8 bases, with 9 bases of the junction left unmatched. Germline V CDR1 and CDR2: SEHNR, FQNEAQ (reference sequence). The CDR3 extends over 14 amino acids. The CDR3 region is CASRTGQGNDEQFF. For the CDR3, the DNA is TGTGCCAGCAGGACCGGACAGGGCAACGATGAGCAGTTCTTC.

V and J are TRBV10-1 and TRBJ2-1; TRBD1 might be the D (6 bases). Trimming took 5 bases from V and 4 from J, leaving 9 bases between them. This CDR3 is built from 13 residues. Germline values: CDR1 WNHNN, CDR2 SYGVQD (reference sequence). This CDR3 is CASSYREYNEQFF. CDR3 sequence (DNA): TGCGCCAGCAGTTACAGGGAATACAATGAGCAGTTCTTC.

The chain joins TRBV4-3 to TRBJ2-3; D is undetermined. The V end lost 1 base, the J end lost 1 base, and 9 bases lay between the germline ends. The CDR3 covers 15 residues. The germline V gene has CDR1 LGHNA and CDR2 YSLEER. The CDR3 region has the DNA TGCGCCAGCAGCCAAGGACTGCCAGGCACAGATACGCAGTATTTT. Translation gives CASSQGLPGTDTQYF.

The J gene is TRBJ1-1, the V gene TRBV4-3; D unresolved. The V gene lost 0 bases and the J gene lost 1 base, with 9 bases spanning the gap. The V gene's germline CDR1 is LGHNA and CDR2 YSLEER. The CDR3 extends over 15 amino acids. DNA of the CDR3: TGCGCCAGCAGCCAAGACCCCCGACAGAACACTGAAGCTTTCTTT. This encodes CASSQDPRQNTEAFF.

The chain has TRBV6-5 and TRBJ2-5, with D possibly called TRBD1 or TRBD2 (6 bases each). The CDR3 spans 15 residues. The germline V gene has CDR1 MNHEY and CDR2 SVGAGI. Deletions cut 5 bases from V and 5 bases from J, with 18 bases between. The CDR3 sequence: CASSLLGGSTETQYF. In DNA form, the CDR3 reads TGTGCCAGCAGTCTCCTGGGGGGCAGCACGGAGACCCAGTACTTC.

This chain connects TRBV4-1 to TRBJ2-7; possible D gene TRBD1, 5 bases. The V end lost 2 bases, the J end lost 3 bases, and 8 bases lay between the germline ends. This CDR3 is built from 13 residues. Germline-derived CDR1 and CDR2 are MGHRA and YSYEKL. In DNA, the CDR3 is TGCGCCAGCAGCCAATGGACAAACTACGAGCAGTACTTC. This translates into CASSQWTNYEQYF.

This chain connects TRBV27 to TRBJ2-5; no reliable D call. With 7 bases removed from V and 5 bases from J, the gap between germline ends came to 20 bases. Germline V gene lookup returns CDR1 MNHEY and CDR2 SMNVEV (reference sequence). The CDR3 spans 15 residues. The CDR3 loop reads CASINYRNTRETQYF. For the CDR3, the DNA is TGTGCCAGCATAAATTACAGAAACACGAGGGAGACCCAGTACTTC.

Many counts were recorded for this clonotype. The V call is TRBV7-2, the J call TRBJ2-3; 14 nucleotides align to TRBD2. The germline V gene has CDR1 SGHTA and CDR2 FQGNSA. The V gene end was trimmed by 4 bases and the J gene end by 1 base; junction bases not matched to a gene: 1. CDR3 length: 16 amino acids. The CDR3, as DNA: TGTGCCAGCAGCTGGGGACTAGCGGGGGGCACAGATACGCAGTATTTT. Amino acids: CASSWGLAGGTDTQYF.

V gene TRBV4-2 combines with J gene TRBJ1-1; the match to TRBD1 covers 8 bases. Germline CDR1 is LGHNA and CDR2 is YNFKEQ. The trim removed 3 bases at V and 6 bases at J, leaving 6 bases unmatched. The CDR3 is made up of 14 amino acids. The CDR3 region has the DNA TGTGCCAGCAGCCAGGAGACAGGGGCGCCTGAAGCTTTCTTT. This sequence encodes CASSQETGAPEAFF.

This clonotype was seen a few times. This chain uses TRBV20-1 with TRBJ2-5; unclear D gene. Germline V CDR1 and CDR2: DFQATT, SNEGSKA (reference sequence). Deletions cut 0 bases from V and 4 bases from J, with 3 bases between. The CDR3 is 11 residues long. CDR3 sequence: CSARDLETQYF. The DNA of the CDR3 is TGCAGTGCTAGAGACTTAGAGACCCAGTACTTC.

This clonotype was detected only a few times. This chain joins TRBV6-2 or TRBV6-3 and TRBJ2-5; D might be TRBD1 or TRBD2, each matching 5 bases. The CDR3 spans 15 residues. Trimming pared 5 bases from V and 3 bases from J, leaving 16 bases between. Germline V lookup: CDR1 MNHEY, CDR2 SVGEGT. The CDR3, as DNA: TGTGCCAGCAGTACCACCAGGGACGGTAAAGAGACCCAGTACTTC. The encoded protein is CASSTTRDGKETQYF.

This rearrangement joins TRBV7-3 to TRBJ2-1, with a weak D call TRBD2 (6 bases). V lost 4 bases to trimming and J lost 6 bases, with 10 bases between them. This CDR3 comprises 13 residues. Per germline, CDR1 SGHTA and CDR2 FQGTGA. CDR3 in DNA: TGTGCCAGCAGCTCGGGACTCCCCAATGAGCAGTTCTTC. Translated, it gives CASSSGLPNEQFF.

The chain is built from TRBV7-6 and TRBJ2-7; tentatively, D is TRBD2 (5 bases). Germline values: CDR1 SGHVS, CDR2 FNYEAQ. The CDR3 is made up of 15 amino acids. V dropped 6 bases and J dropped 0 bases, with 15 bases sitting between them. This chain's CDR3 is CASSRGHGYSYEQYF. DNA for the CDR3: TGTGCCAGCAGTCGCGGGCACGGGTACTCCTACGAGCAGTACTTC. Full variable domain (outside the CDR3, taken from reference TRBV7-6 and TRBJ2-7): GAGVSQSPRYKVTKRGQDVALRCDPISGHVSLYWYRQALGQGPEFLTYFNYEAQQDKSGLPNDRFSAERPEGSISTLTIQRTEQRDSAMYRCASSRGHGYSYEQYFGPGTRLTVT.

The chain joins TRBV7-6 to TRBJ2-3; unclear D gene. Trimming left V 5 bases short and J 11 bases short, with 14 bases between. CDR1 SGHVS and CDR2 FNYEAQ come from the germline V gene. The CDR3 is made up of 12 amino acids. The CDR3 sequence is CASSPVGSVQYF. For the CDR3, the DNA is TGTGCCAGCAGCCCCGTGGGGTCGGTGCAGTATTTT.

The sample holds a few counts of this clonotype. The chain carries TRBV4-3 and TRBJ2-1; 8 nucleotides align to TRBD2. The J segment lost 3 bases and the V segment lost 0 bases, leaving 4 bases of the junction unmatched. Germline-derived CDR1 and CDR2 are LGHNA and YSLEER. There are 16 residues in the CDR3. CDR3: CASSQDKSGGYNEQFF. For the CDR3, the DNA is TGCGCCAGCAGCCAAGATAAAAGCGGGGGCTACAATGAGCAGTTCTTC.

This clonotype has only a few counts. CDR3 sequence reads: CSVEGGTDTDTQYF. CDR3 nucleotides: TGCAGCGTTGAAGGGGGAACGGACACAGATACGCAGTATTTT. The rearrangement links TRBV29-1 to TRBJ2-3; no clear D. Germline V gives CDR1 SQVTM, CDR2 ANQGSEA. V lost 1 base to trimming and J lost 2 bases, with 10 bases between them. The CDR3 length is 14 residues.

The rearrangement uses TRBV7-9 and TRBJ2-7; D gene unclear. The CDR3 runs to 13 residues. Germline V gives CDR1 SEHNR, CDR2 FQNEAQ (reference sequence). Trimming removed 4 bases from V and 3 bases from J, with 10 bases in between. The CDR3 protein is CASSSGSVYEQYF. In DNA, the CDR3 is TGTGCCAGCAGCTCCGGTTCGGTCTACGAGCAGTACTTC.

This chain joins TRBV28 and TRBJ2-1, with a tentative D call TRBD2 (7 bases). V was pared by 7 bases and J by 0 bases, with 13 bases between. The germline CDR1 and CDR2 sequences are MDHEN and SYDVKM. The CDR3 consists of 15 residues. The CDR3 nucleotides read TGTGCCAGCAAAGGAGGGGGGGACTCCTACAATGAGCAGTTCTTC. Residues: CASKGGGDSYNEQFF. Filled out from reference TRBV28 and TRBJ2-1, the complete variable domain reads DVKVTQSSRYLVKRTGEKVFLECVQDMDHENMFWYRQDPGLGLRLIYFSYDVKMKEKGDIPEGYSVSREKKERFSLILESASTNQTSMYLCASKGGGDSYNEQFFGPGTRLTVL.

This clonotype has more than one count but fewer than ten. The chain is built from TRBV27 and TRBJ1-5; 7 bases are a match to TRBD1. This CDR3 comprises 15 residues. The germline V gene encodes CDR1 MNHEY and CDR2 SMNVEV (reference sequence). V gave up 6 bases and J gave up 2 bases; unmatched junction bases: 7. CDR3 DNA: TGTGCCAGCAGCCAAACAGGGGCGGGCAATCAGCCCCAGCATTTT. It yields the protein CASSQTGAGNQPQHF.

V gene TRBV6-1 combines with J gene TRBJ2-7; D is unresolved. Germline V gene lookup returns CDR1 MNHNS and CDR2 SASEGT. The CDR3 runs 15 residues. Trimming removed 2 bases from V and 4 bases from J, with 15 bases in between. The DNA for the CDR3 is TGTGCCAGCAGTGAAAATTTGGACCGACGTTACGAGCAGTACTTC. It translates to CASSENLDRRYEQYF.

This clonotype was detected many times. The J gene is TRBJ1-5, the V gene TRBV4-2; tentative D call: TRBD1 (6 bases). CDR3 length: 17 amino acids. V was pared by 3 bases and J by 0 bases, with 15 bases between. Germline lookup yields CDR1 LGHNA and CDR2 YNFKEQ. The CDR3 sequence is CASSQAATGYSNQPQHF. The CDR3 coding sequence is TGTGCCAGCAGCCAGGCCGCGACAGGCTATAGCAATCAGCCCCAGCATTTT.

The DNA of the CDR3 is TGTGCCAGCAGGCCCCGGGGGGAGTTCCACGAGCAGTACTTC. Its protein product is CASRPRGEFHEQYF. The chain uses TRBV6-5 and TRBJ2-7; 7 nucleotides agree with TRBD2. Per germline, CDR1 MNHEY and CDR2 SVGAGI. V dropped 6 bases and J dropped 5; count of bases not matched to a gene: 10. The CDR3 totals 14 residues.

The rearrangement joins TRBV20-1 to TRBJ2-7; the D gene is possibly TRBD1 (6 bases). The CDR3 covers 15 residues. Per the germline V gene, CDR1 is DFQATT and CDR2 is SNEGSKA (reference sequence). The V end was cut by 5 bases, the J end by 3 bases, with 20 bases between. The CDR3 here is CSALATGPRGYEQYF. CDR3 sequence (DNA): TGCAGTGCTCTCGCTACAGGGCCCCGGGGCTACGAGCAGTACTTC.

At least ten counts were recorded for this clonotype. The chain employs TRBV11-1 and TRBJ2-7; 11 nucleotides match TRBD1. From germline, CDR1 is SGHAT and CDR2 FQDESV (reference sequence). The CDR3 length is 18 residues. J was trimmed by 3 bases and V by 2 bases; bases with no gene match: 12. CDR3 protein: CASSLRPGQGVNSYEQYF. The CDR3 DNA reads TGTGCCAGCAGCTTAAGACCGGGACAGGGGGTCAATAGCTACGAGCAGTACTTC.

In this sample, this clonotype turned up a few times. The V and J genes are TRBV29-1 and TRBJ2-2, with no clear D. V lost 1 base, J lost 2 bases, and 5 bases lay in between. This CDR3 has 13 amino acids. Per the germline V gene, CDR1 is SQVTM and CDR2 is ANQGSEA. CDR3 residues: CSVEGYNTGELFF. CDR3 DNA sequence: TGCAGCGTTGAAGGTTACAACACCGGGGAGCTGTTTTTT.